The 5 T cell receptor beta chains presented below share a single source sample, sequenced in a study of regulatory T cells in long-lasting Graves disease. Combining iRepertoire HTBI primers with Arm-PCR of CDR3 regions, the authors built TCR beta libraries. One entry per CDR3 protein, called by TCRdb with MiXCR from the multiplex PCR reads. The sample comprises a few hundred thousand distinct CDR3 sequences, more than 20% of which are singletons, and about 27% rests with the top ten. The time point was: persistent/refractory GD, antithyroid drugs over 5 years with positive TRAb. The TCR library was prepared using RNA isolated from PBMCs. This specimen consisted of peripheral blood mononuclear cells (PBMCs), obtained when the disease was refractory, from a patient treated with antithyroid drugs. The receptors were gathered from a woman between 35 and 50 years old with Graves disease.

The genes are TRBV20-1 and TRBJ2-7, with 10 positions matching TRBD2. Unmatched junction bases numbered 15, after V lost 6 bases and J lost 1 base. Per the germline V gene, CDR1 is DFQATT and CDR2 is SNEGSKA (reference sequence). This CDR3 region has 17 residues. The CDR3 DNA sequence: TGCAGTGCCCGCAGAGTACCACTAGCGGGAACATCCTACGAGCAGTACTTC. This translates into CSARRVPLAGTSYEQYF.

This clonotype has a count of ten or more. The rearrangement links TRBV6-5 to TRBJ2-7, with TRBD2 matching 11 bases. Trimming cost V 3 bases and J 3 bases; bases outside gene matches: 4. Looked up from germline, CDR1 is MNHEY and CDR2 is SVGAGI. This CDR3 has 15 residues. The CDR3, as DNA: TGTGCCAGCAGTTATTTAGCGGGAGGGATCTACGAGCAGTACTTC. Amino acid sequence: CASSYLAGGIYEQYF.

The chain has TRBV29-1 and TRBJ2-1; TRBD2 matches 9 bases. CDR1 SQVTM and CDR2 ANQGSEA come from the germline V gene. V lost 4 bases, J lost 7 bases, and 2 bases stayed unmatched. There are 12 residues in the CDR3. The CDR3 is CSVATSGNEQFF. For the CDR3, the DNA is TGCAGCGTTGCAACTAGCGGGAATGAGCAGTTCTTC.

The chain joins TRBV20-1 to TRBJ2-7; 11 bases align to TRBD2. Germline CDR1 DFQATT, CDR2 SNEGSKA (reference sequence). V was clipped by 0 bases and J by 0 bases; unmatched bases: 10. The CDR3 has 18 amino acids. The CDR3 reads CSARDEGLAGGSSYEQYF. CDR3 nucleotides: TGCAGTGCTAGAGATGAGGGGCTAGCGGGAGGAAGCTCCTACGAGCAGTACTTC.

The V and J genes are TRBV27 and TRBJ2-5; D is possibly TRBD2 (5 bases). Germline lookup yields CDR1 MNHEY and CDR2 SMNVEV (reference sequence). The V end lost 5 bases, the J end lost 4 bases, and 17 bases lay between the germline ends. The CDR3 runs 15 residues. CDR3 residues: CASSPFGVARETQYF. CDR3 nucleotide sequence: TGTGCCAGCAGTCCGTTCGGGGTGGCGCGAGAGACCCAGTACTTC.